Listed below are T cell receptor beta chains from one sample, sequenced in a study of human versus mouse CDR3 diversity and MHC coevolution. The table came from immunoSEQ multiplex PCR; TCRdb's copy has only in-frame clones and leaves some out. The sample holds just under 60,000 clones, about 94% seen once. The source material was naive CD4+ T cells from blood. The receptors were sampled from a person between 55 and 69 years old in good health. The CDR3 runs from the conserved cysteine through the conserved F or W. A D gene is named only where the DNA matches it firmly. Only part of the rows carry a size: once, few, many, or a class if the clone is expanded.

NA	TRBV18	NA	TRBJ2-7	TGTGCCAGCTCACCACCGGCAAATTCCTACGAGCAGTACTTC	CASSPPANSYEQYF
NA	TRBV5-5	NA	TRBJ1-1	TGTGCCAGCAGTCGAACGACCGGGACAACTGAAGCTTTCTTT	CASSRTTGTTEAFF
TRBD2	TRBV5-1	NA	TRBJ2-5	TGCGCCAGCGGCCCACGGGCGGGGGGGCAGGGAACATACTTC	CASGPRAGGQGTYF
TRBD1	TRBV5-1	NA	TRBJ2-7	TGCGCCAGCAGCACTGACAGGGGGCTCTACGAGCAGTACTTC	CASSTDRGLYEQYF
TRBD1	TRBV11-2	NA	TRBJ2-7	TGTGCCAGCAGCTTGGGACAGCCCTACGAGCAGTACTTC	CASSLGQPYEQYF
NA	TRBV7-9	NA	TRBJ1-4	TGTGCCAGCAGCTTAGCTGGCCAGGGAAAACTGTTTTTT	CASSLAGQGKLFF
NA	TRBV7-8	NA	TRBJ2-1	TGTGCCAGCAGCTTAGGACAGAGCAATGAGCAGTTCTTC	CASSLGQSNEQFF
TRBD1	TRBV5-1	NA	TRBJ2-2	TGCGCCAGCAGCTGGGCGGGACAGGGATTCACCGGGGAGCTGTTTTTT	CASSWAGQGFTGELFF
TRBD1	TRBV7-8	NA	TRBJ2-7	TGTGCCAGCAGGATAACAGGGGCGCCGACGGGCGAGCAGTACTTC	CASRITGAPTGEQYF
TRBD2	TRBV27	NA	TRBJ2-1	TGTGCCAGCAGTTTATCCCAGACTAGCGGGAGGGCCCGTGAGCAGTTCTTC	CASSLSQTSGRAREQFF
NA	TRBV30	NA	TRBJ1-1	TGTGCCCGAGCATCCCTCAGGGGTCGAACTGAAGCTTTCTTT	CARASLRGRTEAFF
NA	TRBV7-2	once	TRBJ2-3	TGTGCCAGCAGCTTAGACGTCCCACAGTGGTATTTT	CASSLDVPQWYF
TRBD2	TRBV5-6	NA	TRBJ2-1	TGTGCCAGCAGCTTGACCGAGCGGGAGGTATGGTACAATGAGCAGTTCTTC	CASSLTEREVWYNEQFF
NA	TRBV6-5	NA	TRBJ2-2	TGTGCCAGCAGGTCACCTAGCGTGTACACCGGGGAGCTGTTTTTT	CASRSPSVYTGELFF
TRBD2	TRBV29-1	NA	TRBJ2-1	TGCAGCGCAAAACGGGAGGGGTGGCTAGCGAATGAGCAGTTCTTC	CSAKREGWLANEQFF
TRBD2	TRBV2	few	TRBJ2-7	TGTGCCAGCTTACTAGCGGGAGATGCGGGGCAGTACTTC	CASLLAGDAGQYF
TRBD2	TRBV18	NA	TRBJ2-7	TGTGCCAGCTCACCTCAGGCCAGCGGGAGTTTCGAGCAGTACTTC	CASSPQASGSFEQYF
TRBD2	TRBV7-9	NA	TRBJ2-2	TGTGCCAGCAGCCAGACTAGCGGGAACACCGGGGAGCTGTTTTTT	CASSQTSGNTGELFF
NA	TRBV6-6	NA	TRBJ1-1	TGTGCCAGCGCACCCCGGGGGGTGTGGAGCACTGAAGCTTTCTTT	CASAPRGVWSTEAFF
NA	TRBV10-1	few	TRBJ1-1	TGCGCCAGCAGTGCCTCCGTAAACACTGAAGCTTTCTTT	CASSASVNTEAFF
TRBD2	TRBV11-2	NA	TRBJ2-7	TGTGCCAGCAGCTTTGGGCTAGCGGGCTACGAGCAGTACTTC	CASSFGLAGYEQYF
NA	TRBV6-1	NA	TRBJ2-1	TGTGCCAGCAGTGAACAACGGGGGTACAATGAGCAGTTCTTC	CASSEQRGYNEQFF
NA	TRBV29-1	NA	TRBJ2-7	TGCAGCGTTGCAACGGGATTATACGAGCAGTACTTC	CSVATGLYEQYF
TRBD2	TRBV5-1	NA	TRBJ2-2	TGCGCCAGCAGCGCGACTAGCGGGATTGTGACCGGGGAGCTGTTTTTT	CASSATSGIVTGELFF
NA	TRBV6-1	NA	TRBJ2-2	TGTGCCAGCAGTCCCGAGGGGGACGCCGGGGAGCTGTTTTTT	CASSPEGDAGELFF
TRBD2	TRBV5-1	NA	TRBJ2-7	TGCGCCAGCAGCGCGACTAGCGGGAGCTCCTACGAGCAGTACTTC	CASSATSGSSYEQYF
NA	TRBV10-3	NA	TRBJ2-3	TGTGCCATCGGGGGTGAGGCGGGGCCTAGAGGCACGCAGTATTTT	CAIGGEAGPRGTQYF
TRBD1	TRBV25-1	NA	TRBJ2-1	TGTGCCAGCAGTGGGACAGGGGGCTACAATGAGCAGTTCTTC	CASSGTGGYNEQFF
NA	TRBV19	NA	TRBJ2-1	TGTGCCAGTAGTATAGCCAGGGATTCCTACAATGAGCAGTTCTTC	CASSIARDSYNEQFF
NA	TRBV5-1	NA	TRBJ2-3	TGCGCCAGCAGCTTAGGGAGTAGCACAGATACGCAGTATTTT	CASSLGSSTDTQYF
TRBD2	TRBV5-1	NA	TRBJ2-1	TGCGCCAGCAGCTTGGATCAGGGACTAGCGGGAGAAGTTCAGTTCTTC	CASSLDQGLAGEVQFF
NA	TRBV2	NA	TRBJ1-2	TGTGCCAGCACTCCTACGGCGGGAGTGGCCTATGGCTACACCTTC	CASTPTAGVAYGYTF
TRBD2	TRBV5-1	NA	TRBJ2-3	TGCGCCAGCAGCCCTACTAGCGGGAGGGCCCAAGATACGCAGTATTTT	CASSPTSGRAQDTQYF
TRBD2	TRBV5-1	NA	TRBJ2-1	TGCGCCAGCAGTGCCCGGGGGGGAGGGCCTGAGCAGTTCTTC	CASSARGGGPEQFF
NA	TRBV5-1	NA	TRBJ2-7	TGCGCCAGCAGCCCCCGACTTGCAATCTCCTACGAGCAGTACTTC	CASSPRLAISYEQYF
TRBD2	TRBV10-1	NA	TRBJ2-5	TGCGCCAGCAGTGGATCACGAGCGGGAGGACAAGAGACCCAGTACTTC	CASSGSRAGGQETQYF
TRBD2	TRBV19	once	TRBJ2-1	TGTGCCAGTAGTATAAGGCCCCTAGCGGGAGGGTCCAATGAGCAGTTCTTC	CASSIRPLAGGSNEQFF
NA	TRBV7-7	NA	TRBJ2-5	TGTGCCAGCAGCCCAGGGTCTAATCCCCAAGAGACCCAGTACTTC	CASSPGSNPQETQYF
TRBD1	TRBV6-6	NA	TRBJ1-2	TGTGCCAGCAGTAACCTACCTAGGACAGGTGGGCGCTACACCTTC	CASSNLPRTGGRYTF
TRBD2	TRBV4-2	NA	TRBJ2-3	TGTGCCAGCAGCCAAGAACTAGCGACTAGCACAGATACGCAGTATTTT	CASSQELATSTDTQYF
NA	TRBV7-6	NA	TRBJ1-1	TGTGCCAGCAGCTTCGGGGGTAATACTGAAGCTTTCTTT	CASSFGGNTEAFF
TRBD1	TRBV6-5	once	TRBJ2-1	TGTGCCAGCAGCCGACAGGGCGATGAGCAGTTCTTC	CASSRQGDEQFF
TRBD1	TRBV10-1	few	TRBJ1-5	TGCGCCAGCAGTGGACAGGGGGGACAGCCCCAGCATTTT	CASSGQGGQPQHF
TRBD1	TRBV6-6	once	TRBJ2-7	TGTGCCAGCAGTTACGGGGTAGACAGGGGCTCCTACGAGCAGTACTTC	CASSYGVDRGSYEQYF
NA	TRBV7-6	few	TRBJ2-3	TGTGCCAGCAGCTTAGTGGTGGAGGGAGGCACAGATACGCAGTATTTT	CASSLVVEGGTDTQYF
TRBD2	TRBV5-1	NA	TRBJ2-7	TGCGCCAGCAGCCCTAGCGGGAGGTCCTCCTACGAGCAGTACTTC	CASSPSGRSSYEQYF
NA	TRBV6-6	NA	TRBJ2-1	TGTGCCAGCAGAATAGCGGAAAATGAGCAGTTCTTC	CASRIAENEQFF
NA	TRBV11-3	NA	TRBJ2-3	TGTGCCAGCAGCTTTGGCCCCTCAGGGGCCTTACAAGGGACAGATACGCAGTATTTT	CASSFGPSGALQGTDTQYF
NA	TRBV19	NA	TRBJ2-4	TGTGCCAGTAGTGGGCAGGGGTCGGGCAAAAACATTCAGTACTTC	CASSGQGSGKNIQYF
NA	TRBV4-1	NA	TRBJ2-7	TGCGCCAGCAGCTCCATCGGGGGGCGCTGGAACGAGCAGTACTTC	CASSSIGGRWNEQYF
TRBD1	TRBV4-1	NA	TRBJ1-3	TGCGCCAGCAGCCATCTCACAGGGGATGGAAACACCATATATTTT	CASSHLTGDGNTIYF
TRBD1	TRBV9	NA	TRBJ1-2	TGTGCCAGCAGCGTAAAGGGACAGGGGGGCTCTGGCTACACCTTC	CASSVKGQGGSGYTF
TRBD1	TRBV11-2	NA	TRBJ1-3	TGTGCCAGCAGCTTAAGCCCCGACAGGGGGGGTTCTGGAAACACCATATATTTT	CASSLSPDRGGSGNTIYF
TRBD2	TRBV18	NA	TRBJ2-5	TGTGCCAGCTCACCATCGCTAGCGGGAGATGGAGAGCAGTACTTC	CASSPSLAGDGEQYF
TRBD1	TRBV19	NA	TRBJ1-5	TGTGCCAGTAGTATAGTAGGGGGACAGGCGCAGCCCCAGCATTTT	CASSIVGGQAQPQHF